Listed below are T cell receptor beta chains from one sample, sequenced in a study of blood T cell repertoires in COVID-19. The assay was immunoSEQ multiplex PCR, and TCRdb's table has in-frame clones only and misses some. The sample has about 220,000 clones; approximately 85% are singletons. Sequenced sample: peripheral blood. These receptors were taken from a woman in her 70s with COVID-19, enrolled during active disease. Both conserved end residues are part of each CDR3. The D gene is left open where the match is weak. Clone size is given for some rows only: seen once, a few or many times, or a class if the clone is expanded.

size: NA; D: TRBD1; V: TRBV5-5; J: TRBJ2-1; DNA: TGTGCCAGCAGCTCCGGGACAGGGGGGTTCAGTGAGCAGTTCTTC; CDR3: CASSSGTGGFSEQFF
size: NA; D: NA; V: TRBV9; J: TRBJ1-2; DNA: TGTGCCAGCAGCGTAGGGGTAGAACGGGACTATGGCTACACCTTC; CDR3: CASSVGVERDYGYTF
size: NA; D: NA; V: TRBV6-5; J: TRBJ1-5; DNA: TGTGCCAGCAGTTACTCGAGGGATGAAGGGAATCAGCCCCAGCATTTT; CDR3: CASSYSRDEGNQPQHF
size: NA; D: NA; V: TRBV5-1; J: TRBJ1-1; DNA: TGCGCCAGCAGCTTAAGTGGCAGGAACACTGAAGCTTTCTTT; CDR3: CASSLSGRNTEAFF
size: once; D: TRBD1; V: TRBV5-1; J: TRBJ2-5; DNA: TGCGCCAGCAGCTTGGGGGGGACAGCTCAAGAGACCCAGTACTTC; CDR3: CASSLGGTAQETQYF
size: NA; D: NA; V: TRBV19; J: TRBJ2-2; DNA: TGTGCCAGTACGCCAGGGGGAGGTACCGGGGAGCTGTTTTTT; CDR3: CASTPGGGTGELFF
size: NA; D: NA; V: TRBV29-1; J: TRBJ1-2; DNA: TGCAGCGTGGCCGGGACAAAAGATGGCTACACCTTC; CDR3: CSVAGTKDGYTF
size: NA; D: TRBD1; V: TRBV4-1; J: TRBJ1-5; DNA: TGCGCCAGCAGCCAAGAAGTACAGGGGTCGGGTTGGCCCCAGCATTTT; CDR3: CASSQEVQGSGWPQHF
size: NA; D: NA; V: TRBV15; J: TRBJ2-2; DNA: TGTGCCACCAGTGGAGTTCCCGGGGAGCTGTTTTTT; CDR3: CATSGVPGELFF
size: NA; D: TRBD2; V: TRBV10-3; J: TRBJ2-3; DNA: TGTGCCATCAAGGGACTAGCGGGGGGGCCACTAGTTACAGATACGCAGTATTTT; CDR3: CAIKGLAGGPLVTDTQYF
size: NA; D: TRBD1; V: TRBV6-2/TRBV6-3; J: TRBJ2-3; DNA: TGTGCCAGCAGCTCCCTTCCCTTTTCTACAGGGGACGTAGATACGCAGTATTTT; CDR3: CASSSLPFSTGDVDTQYF
size: NA; D: TRBD2; V: TRBV10-2; J: TRBJ2-4; DNA: TGCGCCAGCAGTGTACCGGGGGGGTCAAACATTCAGTACTTC; CDR3: CASSVPGGSNIQYF
size: NA; D: NA; V: TRBV4-3; J: TRBJ2-3; DNA: TGCGCCAGCAGCCCCTTTGCGGGGCCCCCATGGGATACGCAGTATTTT; CDR3: CASSPFAGPPWDTQYF
size: NA; D: NA; V: TRBV7-8; J: TRBJ2-3; DNA: TGTGCCAGCAGCTTAGTATCAGGGTGGAGCACAGATACGCAGTATTTT; CDR3: CASSLVSGWSTDTQYF
size: many; D: TRBD1; V: TRBV27; J: TRBJ2-2; DNA: TGTGCCAGCAGTTCTAACAGGGGGCGGGGCGGGGAGCTGTTTTTT; CDR3: CASSSNRGRGGELFF
size: NA; D: NA; V: TRBV19; J: TRBJ1-3; DNA: TGTGCCAGTAGTATAGATCTTTCTGGAAACACCATATATTTT; CDR3: CASSIDLSGNTIYF
size: NA; D: NA; V: TRBV6-6; J: TRBJ2-3; DNA: TGTGCCAGCAGCCTTGGCACAGATACGCAGTATTTT; CDR3: CASSLGTDTQYF